This passage covers 5 T cell receptor beta chains from one sample sequenced in a study of T cell responses to AZD1222 COVID-19 vaccine. Profiling relied on immunoSEQ multiplex PCR, and the TCRdb table lists in-frame clones only, not all of them. The repertoire holds 150,000 or so clones, with about 93% as singletons. The source was peripheral blood, collected on day 0 of AZD1222 vaccination. These receptors were taken from an adult in good health.

The chain carries TRBV7-2 and TRBJ2-7; maybe TRBD2 (7 bases). CDR3 size: 13 residues. V was pared by 5 bases and J by 4 bases, with 12 bases between. Germline loops: CDR1 SGHTA, CDR2 FQGNSA. The CDR3 region has the DNA TGTGCCAGCAGCATGAGCGGGACATACGAGCAGTACTTC. Translation: CASSMSGTYEQYF. The full variable domain, in which reference TRBV7-2 and TRBJ2-7 provide the parts outside the CDR3, is GAGVSQSPSNKVTEKGKDVELRCDPISGHTALYWYRQSLGQGLEFLIYFQGNSAPDKSGLPSDRFSAERTGGSVSTLTIQRTQQEDSAVYLCASSMSGTYEQYFGPGTRLTVT.

V is TRBV15 and J is TRBJ2-7; 7 nucleotides line up with TRBD1. Germline V gives CDR1 LNHNV, CDR2 YYDKDF (reference sequence). The CDR3 sequence is 16 residues long. V trimming: 3 bases; J trimming: 3 bases; junction bases outside the gene matches: 11. CDR3 protein: CATSSPRGQGHYEQYF. The CDR3 DNA is TGTGCCACCAGCAGCCCAAGGGGGCAAGGGCACTACGAGCAGTACTTC. Complete variable domain (other parts from reference TRBV15 and TRBJ2-7): DAMVIQNPRYQVTQFGKPVTLSCSQTLNHNVMYWYQQKSSQAPKLLFHYYDKDFNNEADTPDNFQSRRPNTSFCFLDIRSPGLGDTAMYLCATSSPRGQGHYEQYFGPGTRLTVT.

The chain links TRBV7-3 to TRBJ2-1, with 7 bases matching TRBD1. The CDR3 is made up of 13 amino acids. Germline assignment: CDR1 SGHTA and CDR2 FQGTGA. The V segment lost 4 bases and the J segment 4 bases; nucleotides outside the gene matches: 1. Here the CDR3 reads CASSSGQYNEQFF. CDR3 sequence (DNA): TGTGCCAGCAGCTCGGGACAGTACAATGAGCAGTTCTTC.

The chain carries TRBV5-1 and TRBJ2-7, with 11 nucleotides matching TRBD1. The J segment lost 6 bases and the V segment lost 3 bases, leaving 5 bases of the junction unmatched. Germline V lookup: CDR1 SGHRS, CDR2 YFSETQ. The CDR3 is 14 residues long. In nucleotides, the CDR3 is TGCGCCAGCAGCTCGGACAGGGGGCTGGGCGAGCAGTACTTC. It encodes CASSSDRGLGEQYF.

In DNA form, the CDR3 reads TGTGCCATCAGTGAGTCGCTGGTGAACACTGAAGCTTTCTTT. This encodes CAISESLVNTEAFF. The chain uses TRBV10-3 and TRBJ1-1; D remains unclear. The CDR3 is 14 residues long. The V gene lost 0 bases and the J gene lost 0 bases, with 5 bases spanning the gap. Looked up from germline, CDR1 is ENHRY and CDR2 is SYGVKD.